A single sample gave rise to the 14 T cell receptor beta chains below, sequenced in a study of T-cell memory formation after mild COVID-19. TCRdb reanalysed the 5' RACE reads using MiXCR and keeps one entry per CDR3 protein. The sample has approximately 350,000 distinct CDR3 sequences; approximately 12% are singletons. The specimen sequenced was PBMCs or a T cell subset sorted from them (not recorded which). These receptors came from a young man who had mild COVID-19 (a few samples of this study predate the infection). Cell type and time point are not known.

Turning to this clonotype: This sequence may be a read error, since a much larger clone differs from it by one base. The V call is TRBV7-9, the J call TRBJ2-3; D is uncertain. This CDR3 comprises 14 residues. Germline loops: CDR1 SEHNR, CDR2 FQNEAQ (reference sequence). The V and J ends lost 4 bases and 0 bases respectively, with 8 bases between them. Here the CDR3 reads CASSYRWSTDTQYF. Here the CDR3 DNA reads TGTGCCAGCAGCTACCGGTGGAGCACAGATACGCAGTATTTT.

The chain carries TRBV12-3 or TRBV12-4 and TRBJ1-6; 10 bases align to TRBD1. The CDR3 length is 13 residues. V shed 6 bases and J 9 bases; nucleotides not matched to a gene: 2. The DNA for the CDR3 is TGTGCCAGCAGCGGGACAGGGGTTTCACCCCTCCACTTT. Protein sequence: CASSGTGVSPLHF.

The CDR3 region has the DNA TGTGCCAGCAGCCCACTTGTACGGGCCCACTATGGCTACACCTTC. This gives the protein CASSPLVRAHYGYTF. The chain links TRBV6-5 to TRBJ1-2, with D unresolved. V was clipped by 6 bases and J by 3 bases, with 17 bases between them. Germline values: CDR1 MNHEY, CDR2 SVGAGI. The CDR3 sequence is 15 residues long.

The V and J genes are TRBV7-2 and TRBJ1-1; no clear D. Trimming removed 3 bases from V and 8 bases from J, with 16 bases in between. The CDR3 loop spans 14 amino acids. Germline values: CDR1 SGHTA, CDR2 FQGNSA. CDR3 sequence (DNA): TGTGCCAGCAGCTTGACCGGGCCCCCTAGGGAAGCTTTCTTT. It codes for CASSLTGPPREAFF.

This clonotype was seen only a few times. This rearrangement joins TRBV6-6 to TRBJ2-1, with TRBD1 matching over 8 bases. The CDR3 is made up of 14 amino acids. Germline CDR1 and CDR2: MNHNY and SVGAGI (reference sequence). The J segment lost 4 bases and the V segment lost 5 bases, leaving 4 bases of the junction unmatched. CDR3 bases: TGTGCCAGCAGTGACAGGGGACCATACAATGAGCAGTTCTTC. Protein sequence: CASSDRGPYNEQFF.

The gene calls are TRBV5-1 and TRBJ1-2; D call uncertain. From germline, CDR1 is SGHRS and CDR2 YFSETQ. This CDR3 comprises 16 residues. Trimming stripped 4 bases from V and 4 bases from J, with 20 bases between. CDR3 sequence: CASSDRGSRDTYGYTF. CDR3 DNA sequence: TGCGCCAGCAGCGACCGAGGGAGCAGAGACACCTATGGCTACACCTTC. Supplemented by reference TRBV5-1 and TRBJ1-2, the full variable domain reads KAGVTQTPRYLIKTRGQQVTLSCSPISGHRSVSWYQQTPGQGLQFLFEYFSETQRNKGNFPGRFSGRQFSNSRSEMNVSTLELGDSALYLCASSDRGSRDTYGYTFGSGTRLTVV.

The J gene is TRBJ2-1, the V gene TRBV5-1; D gene uncertain. V gave up 4 bases and J gave up 4 bases, with 12 bases separating them. The germline V gene encodes CDR1 SGHRS and CDR2 YFSETQ. This CDR3 spans 14 amino acids. The CDR3 spells CASSPYRVYNEQFF. CDR3 bases: TGCGCCAGCAGCCCGTATAGGGTTTACAATGAGCAGTTCTTC.

This clonotype appeared a few times. V and J are TRBV6-5 and TRBJ2-2; TRBD1 matches at 7 bases. The CDR3 is 18 residues long. In germline, CDR1 is MNHEY, CDR2 SVGAGI. J was trimmed by 3 bases and V by 6 bases; bases with no gene match: 16. Here the CDR3 reads CASSLDGTGELDTGELFF. The CDR3 DNA reads TGTGCCAGCAGCCTCGACGGAACAGGGGAATTAGACACCGGGGAGCTGTTTTTT.

This clonotype has a handful of counts. The rearrangement uses TRBV7-2 and TRBJ1-1; D perhaps matches TRBD1 (6 bases). V gave up 2 bases and J gave up 0 bases, with 13 bases separating them. The CDR3 runs to 16 residues. Germline lookup yields CDR1 SGHTA and CDR2 FQGNSA. This chain's CDR3 is CASSLTGSPMNTEAFF. CDR3 DNA sequence: TGTGCCAGCAGCTTAACAGGGTCCCCTATGAACACTGAAGCTTTCTTT.

This clonotype was seen only a few times. This chain links TRBV13 with TRBJ2-3; 10 positions match TRBD2. The CDR3 consists of 16 residues. Germline V gives CDR1 PRHDT, CDR2 FYEKMQ (reference sequence). V was clipped by 4 bases and J by 2 bases; unmatched bases: 6. The CDR3 reads CASSSTSGENTDTQYF. Here the CDR3 DNA reads TGTGCCAGCAGCTCCACTAGCGGGGAAAACACAGATACGCAGTATTTT.

This clonotype was counted only a few times. The V gene is TRBV7-9, the J gene TRBJ2-7; 9 bases line up with TRBD1. The CDR3 sequence is 16 residues long. Germline trimming cut 4 bases from V and 5 bases from J; bases unmatched to any gene: 12. CDR1 and CDR2 from the germline V gene are SEHNR and FQNEAQ (reference sequence). CDR3 in DNA: TGTGCCAGCAGCTCTAGTAGGGGACAGGGACGCCACGAGCAGTACGTC. Protein product: CASSSSRGQGRHEQYV.

This clonotype was recorded at least ten times. Mismatch with germline at one junction end may stem from a read error. This sequence joins TRBV10-3 and TRBJ2-1, with D possibly being TRBD2 (5 bases). Germline loops: CDR1 ENHRY, CDR2 SYGVKD. The length of the CDR3 is 16 residues. CDR3 coding DNA: TGTGCCATCAGCCAAGTCCGGGGAACTTCCTCCAATGAGCAGTTCTTC. Translation gives CAISQVRGTSSNEQFF.

Ten or more counts support this clonotype. The chain links TRBV5-5 to TRBJ1-2; D is perhaps TRBD1 (6 bases). V gave up 0 bases and J gave up 5 bases, with 8 bases separating them. Germline V gene sequence: CDR1 SGHKS, CDR2 YYEKEE (reference sequence). The CDR3 loop spans 13 amino acids. The CDR3, as DNA: TGTGCCAGCAGCTTGGTGGACAGATATGGCTACACCTTC. It translates to CASSLVDRYGYTF.

This clonotype was detected a few times. The chain couples TRBV6-6 to TRBJ2-5; 10 bases agree with TRBD2. V trimming: 0 bases; J trimming: 4 bases; junction bases outside the gene matches: 11. This CDR3 is 18 amino acids long. Germline CDR1 is MNHNY and CDR2 is SVGAGI (reference sequence). CDR3 residues: CASSYSTRSGGARETQYF. The CDR3 nucleotides are TGTGCCAGCAGTTACTCGACTCGGAGCGGGGGGGCCCGAGAGACCCAGTACTTC.